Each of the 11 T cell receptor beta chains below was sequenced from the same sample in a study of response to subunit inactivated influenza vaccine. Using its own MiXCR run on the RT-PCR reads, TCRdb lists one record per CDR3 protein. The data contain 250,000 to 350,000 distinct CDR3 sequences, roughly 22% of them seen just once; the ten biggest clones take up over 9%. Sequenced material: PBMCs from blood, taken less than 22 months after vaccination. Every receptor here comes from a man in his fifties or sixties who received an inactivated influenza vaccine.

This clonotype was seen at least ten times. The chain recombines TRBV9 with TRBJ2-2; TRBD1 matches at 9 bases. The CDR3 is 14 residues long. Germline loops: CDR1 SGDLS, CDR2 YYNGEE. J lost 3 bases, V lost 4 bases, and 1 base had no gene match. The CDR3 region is CASSRTGDTGELFF. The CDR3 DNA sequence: TGTGCCAGCAGCCGGACAGGGGACACCGGGGAGCTGTTTTTT.

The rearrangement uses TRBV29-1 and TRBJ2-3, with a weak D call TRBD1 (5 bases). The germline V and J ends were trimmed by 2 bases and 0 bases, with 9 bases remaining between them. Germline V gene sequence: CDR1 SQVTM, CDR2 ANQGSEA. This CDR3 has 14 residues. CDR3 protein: CSVEKGSSTDTQYF. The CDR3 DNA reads TGCAGCGTTGAAAAGGGGTCTAGCACAGATACGCAGTATTTT.

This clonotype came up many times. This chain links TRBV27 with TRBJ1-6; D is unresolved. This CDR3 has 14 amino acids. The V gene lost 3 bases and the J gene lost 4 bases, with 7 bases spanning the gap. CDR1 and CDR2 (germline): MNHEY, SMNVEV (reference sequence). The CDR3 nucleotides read TGTGCCAGCAGTTTCCGGCAATATAATTCACCCCTCCACTTT. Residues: CASSFRQYNSPLHF.

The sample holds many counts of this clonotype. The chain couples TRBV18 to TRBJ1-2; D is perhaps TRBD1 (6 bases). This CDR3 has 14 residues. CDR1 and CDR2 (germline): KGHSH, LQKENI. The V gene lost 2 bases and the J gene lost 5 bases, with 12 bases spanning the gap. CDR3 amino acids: CASSPDGGPYGYTF. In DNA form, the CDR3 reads TGTGCCAGCTCACCAGACGGGGGGCCGTATGGCTACACCTTC.

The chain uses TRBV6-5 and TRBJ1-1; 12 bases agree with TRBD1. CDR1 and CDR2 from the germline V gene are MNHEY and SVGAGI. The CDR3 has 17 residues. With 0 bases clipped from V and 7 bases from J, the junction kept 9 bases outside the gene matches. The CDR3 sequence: CASSYSIAGQGANEAFF. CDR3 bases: TGTGCCAGCAGTTACTCTATAGCGGGACAGGGGGCGAATGAAGCTTTCTTT.

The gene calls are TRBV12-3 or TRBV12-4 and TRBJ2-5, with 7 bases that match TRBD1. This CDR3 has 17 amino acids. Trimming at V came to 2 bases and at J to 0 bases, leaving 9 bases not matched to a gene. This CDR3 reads CASSLKDRDNNQETQYF. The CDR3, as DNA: TGTGCCAGCAGTTTAAAAGACAGGGATAACAACCAAGAGACCCAGTACTTC.

CDR3 amino acids: CASSEKRVTNTEAFF. The CDR3 DNA is TGTGCCAGCAGTGAAAAGAGAGTCACTAACACTGAAGCTTTCTTT. V is TRBV2 and J is TRBJ1-1; no clear D. Trimming stripped 2 bases from V and 2 bases from J, with 12 bases between. Germline CDR1 and CDR2: SNHLY and FYNNEI. This CDR3 is built from 15 residues.

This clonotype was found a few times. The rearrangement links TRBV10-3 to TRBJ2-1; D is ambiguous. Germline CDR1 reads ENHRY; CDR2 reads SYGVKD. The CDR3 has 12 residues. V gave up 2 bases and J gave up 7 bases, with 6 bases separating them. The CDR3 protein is CAISEEGNEQFF. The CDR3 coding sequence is TGTGCCATCAGTGAGGAAGGGAATGAGCAGTTCTTC.

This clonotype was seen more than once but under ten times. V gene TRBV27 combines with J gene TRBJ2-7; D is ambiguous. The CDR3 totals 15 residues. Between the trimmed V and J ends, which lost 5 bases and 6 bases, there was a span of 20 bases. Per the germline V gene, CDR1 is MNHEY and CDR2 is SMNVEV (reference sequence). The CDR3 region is CASSPLVMGFGEQYF. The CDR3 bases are TGTGCCAGCAGTCCCCTGGTGATGGGGTTCGGCGAGCAGTACTTC.

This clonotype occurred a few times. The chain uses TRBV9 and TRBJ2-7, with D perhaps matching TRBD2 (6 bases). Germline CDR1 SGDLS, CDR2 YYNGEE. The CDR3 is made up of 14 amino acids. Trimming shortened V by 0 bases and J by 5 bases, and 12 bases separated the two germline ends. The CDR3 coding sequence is TGTGCCAGCAGCGTAGACGGGAGATCCAACGAGCAGTACTTC. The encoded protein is CASSVDGRSNEQYF.

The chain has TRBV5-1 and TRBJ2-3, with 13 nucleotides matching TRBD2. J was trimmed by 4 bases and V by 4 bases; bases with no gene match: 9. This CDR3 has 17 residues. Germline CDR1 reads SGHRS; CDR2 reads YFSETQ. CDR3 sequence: CASSTGLAGVMADTQYF. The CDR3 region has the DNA TGCGCCAGCAGCACAGGACTAGCGGGAGTCATGGCAGATACGCAGTATTTT.